This is a list of T cell receptor beta chains from one sample in a study of technical replicates of blood from a few donors. TCRdb's copy holds only in-frame clones and misses some; the assay was immunoSEQ multiplex PCR. Here the sample spans tens of thousands of clones, around 93% being singletons. The specimen sequenced was PBMCs. These receptors were taken from a human donor in good health. Some clones in this sample may be carry-over from other donors' samples. CDR3s include the opening cysteine and the closing phenylalanine or tryptophan.

cdr3_length v_call cdr3_aa
15 TRBV25-1 CASTPRGATNEKLFF
14 TRBV7-9 CASSKPQGLNEQFF
15 TRBV27 CASSFPGRPPYEQYF
15 TRBV2 CASKGTSGGADTQYF
14 TRBV7-2 CASSLAGRGGEQYF
18 TRBV4-2 CASSQEGTARASPPEQYF
19 TRBV7-2 CASSPRRGRGRSGTDTQYF
13 TRBV2 CASSVGGGQPQHF
14 TRBV7-9 CASSPPASGGEQYF
12 TRBV6-1 CASSEGAETQYF
14 TRBV5-1 CASSPSGAYNEQFF
16 TRBV5-1 CASSYTVQGYQETQYF
15 TRBV6-6 CASSQQQGRGSPLHF
14 TRBV12-5 CASGDSSGNNEQFF
13 TRBV13 CASSLTGVKTQYF
13 TRBV29-1 CSVATGGYETQYF
16 TRBV5-1 CASSSTTGAPYNEQFF
15 TRBV7-2 CASSYTSGGAETQYF
16 TRBV6-5 CASSYSAGTAGNTIYF
13 TRBV11-2 CASSLDRGQPQHF
16 TRBV7-8 CASSSALGADTGELFF
15 TRBV5-1 CASSWLGTGENGYTF
16 TRBV7-9 CASRAGGTGGTDTQYF
12 TRBV5-1 CASRAGDYGYTF
15 TRBV6-5 CASSYTSGWTDTQYF
12 TRBV10-3 CASIRENTEAFF
16 TRBV6-6 CASSSVQGFGNSPLHF
13 TRBV7-6 CASSPVAGATQYF
16 TRBV10-3 CAMKRELGAGTGELFF
13 TRBV6-5 CASSNRENQPQHF
16 TRBV5-1 CASSLAGFPTTDTQYF
11 TRBV10-3 CAIQGSTEAFF
15 TRBV5-1 CASSLSGGRSGELFF
17 TRBV7-2 CASSWSGTTSSPDTQYF
13 TRBV18 CASSPPLRGEAFF
13 TRBV7-8 CASSPYRGRELFF
15 TRBV12-5 CASLRQDRPGNTIYF
16 TRBV11-2 CASSLTSGGSYNEQFF
13 TRBV2 CASRLGTGQGYTF
13 TRBV5-1 CASSLVRNEKLFF
14 TRBV4-3 CASSQDARNEKLFF
17 TRBV30 CAWSPPAADSWPYEQYF